Following are 18 T cell receptor beta chains from one sample sequenced in a study of early T cells in non-severe SARS-CoV-2 infection. One entry per CDR3 protein, called by TCRdb with MiXCR from the 5' RACE reads. Of around 40,000 distinct CDR3 sequences in the sample, 5% to 7% were seen once. Sequencing input: whole blood. Source of these receptors: an adult who was a healthcare worker with PCR-confirmed SARS-CoV-2 infection or an uninfected control (not recorded which).

This clonotype was found many times. The rearrangement joins TRBV7-9 to TRBJ2-2; D perhaps matches TRBD1 (5 bases). V shed 5 bases and J shed 2 bases, with 18 bases lying between them. This CDR3 region has 17 residues. CDR1 SEHNR and CDR2 FQNEAQ come from the germline V gene (reference sequence). DNA of the CDR3: TGTGCCAGCAGCCCTGTCTCGGCGCAGGGCAACACCGGGGAGCTGTTTTTT. It codes for CASSPVSAQGNTGELFF.

The chain couples TRBV5-1 to TRBJ2-1; 7 bases are a match to TRBD1. CDR1 and CDR2 from the germline V gene are SGHRS and YFSETQ. The CDR3 has 15 amino acids. The ends lost 4 bases at V and 5 bases at J; junction bases unmatched: 9. CDR3 sequence reads: CASSPGTVFDNEQFF. In nucleotides, the CDR3 is TGCGCCAGCAGCCCCGGGACAGTTTTTGACAATGAGCAGTTCTTC.

This chain joins TRBV6-5 and TRBJ2-7, with TRBD2 matching 7 bases. Germline assignment: CDR1 MNHEY and CDR2 SVGAGI. CDR3 size: 13 residues. V dropped 6 bases and J dropped 3; count of bases not matched to a gene: 5. CDR3 residues: CASRRGSSYEQYF. The DNA for the CDR3 is TGTGCCAGCAGACGCGGGAGTAGCTACGAGCAGTACTTC.

The V gene is TRBV4-3, the J gene TRBJ2-7; the D is unclear. From germline, CDR1 is LGHNA and CDR2 YSLEER. The CDR3 is 14 residues long. V lost 0 bases and J 4 bases, leaving 10 bases between the germline ends. The CDR3 DNA follows: TGCGCCAGCAGCCAAGACCCTGGGCCTTACGAGCAGTACTTC. As protein: CASSQDPGPYEQYF.

This clonotype was observed a few times. The rearrangement uses TRBV2 and TRBJ2-7; 10 bases are a match to TRBD2. V lost 6 bases to trimming and J lost 4 bases; unmatched junction nucleotides: 6. This CDR3 is 14 amino acids long. The V gene's germline CDR1 is SNHLY and CDR2 FYNNEI. The CDR3 region has the DNA TGTGCCAGCAGGGGGACTAGCGAGTCATACGAGCAGTACTTC. It encodes CASRGTSESYEQYF.

There are many counts of this clonotype. The chain joins TRBV28 to TRBJ2-5; D is unclear. This CDR3 is 13 amino acids long. Germline V lookup: CDR1 MDHEN, CDR2 SYDVKM. V was shortened by 6 bases and J by 4 bases, with 12 bases between the two germline ends. The CDR3 coding sequence is TGTGCCAGCAGAACCGGGCCCGGAGAGACCCAGTACTTC. Protein sequence: CASRTGPGETQYF.

V gene TRBV5-1 combines with J gene TRBJ1-1; a weak D match, TRBD1 (6 bases). Germline CDR1 is SGHRS and CDR2 is YFSETQ. Trimming took off 4 bases at V and 1 base at J, with 14 bases between the two ends. The CDR3 spans 15 residues. The CDR3 sequence: CASSRTPRGNTEAFF. CDR3 nucleotide sequence: TGCGCCAGCAGCCGGACTCCCAGGGGGAACACTGAAGCTTTCTTT.

The chain carries TRBV4-2 and TRBJ2-7, with 8 bases matching TRBD2. The CDR3 is 15 residues long. The V and J ends lost 1 base and 7 bases, in that order; junction bases with no gene match: 9. Germline V gene data show CDR1 as LGHNA and CDR2 as YNFKEQ. The DNA for the CDR3 is TGTGCCAGCAGCCAAGTTACGGGAGGGCCCCGGGAGCAGTACTTC. This gives the protein CASSQVTGGPREQYF.

Ten or more counts support this clonotype. The chain recombines TRBV6-1 with TRBJ1-1; no reliable D call. This CDR3 is built from 14 residues. V lost 0 bases and J 8 bases, leaving 13 bases between the germline ends. Germline loops: CDR1 MNHNS, CDR2 SASEGT. CDR3 amino acids: CASSEAAWAAEAFF. The CDR3 DNA follows: TGTGCCAGCAGTGAAGCGGCGTGGGCAGCAGAAGCTTTCTTT.

This rearrangement joins TRBV7-2 to TRBJ2-1; 9 positions agree with TRBD2. This CDR3 region has 15 residues. V lost 5 bases to trimming and J lost 4 bases; unmatched junction nucleotides: 6. Germline CDR1 reads SGHTA; CDR2 reads FQGNSA. The CDR3 DNA reads as TGTGCCAGCAGCCGTACTAGCGGGCCTTACAATGAGCAGTTCTTC. The encoded protein is CASSRTSGPYNEQFF.

The chain uses TRBV12-3 or TRBV12-4 and TRBJ1-6; maybe TRBD1 (6 bases). The length of the CDR3 is 13 residues. V was shortened by 6 bases and J by 7 bases, with 10 bases between the two germline ends. The CDR3 DNA reads TGTGCCAGCAGGTTCCAGGGGAATTCACCCCTCCACTTT. It codes for CASRFQGNSPLHF.

This clonotype occurred many times. The chain couples TRBV15 to TRBJ2-1; 8 bases are shared with TRBD1. The V gene end was trimmed by 5 bases and the J gene end by 6 bases; junction bases not matched to a gene: 9. Germline V gene data show CDR1 as LNHNV and CDR2 as YYDKDF (reference sequence). The CDR3 contains 15 residues. The CDR3 sequence is CATSQGQAGFNEQFF. The CDR3 nucleotides are TGTGCCACCAGCCAGGGACAGGCGGGGTTCAATGAGCAGTTCTTC.

This clonotype was picked up many times. This chain links TRBV9 with TRBJ2-5, with D perhaps matching TRBD2 (5 bases). With 0 bases removed from V and 5 bases from J, the gap between germline ends came to 17 bases. The CDR3 contains 16 residues. Germline lookup yields CDR1 SGDLS and CDR2 YYNGEE. The CDR3 DNA follows: TGTGCCAGCAGCGTAGCTCCTGGCCTAGCCAGGGAGACCCAGTACTTC. It is translated as CASSVAPGLARETQYF.

There are many counts of this clonotype. The V and J genes are TRBV12-3 or TRBV12-4 and TRBJ1-5, with no clear D. Trimming took off 1 base at V and 6 bases at J, with 7 bases between the two ends. The CDR3 loop spans 13 amino acids. As DNA, the CDR3 is TGTGCCAGCAGTTTAGAGGGTACTCAGCCCCAGCATTTT. It codes for CASSLEGTQPQHF.

This clonotype was counted between two and nine times. This chain uses TRBV2 with TRBJ2-7, with 12 bases aligning to TRBD2. Losses at the gene ends were 4 bases for V and 5 bases for J; bases not matched to a gene: 9. The CDR3 totals 16 residues. Germline V gives CDR1 SNHLY, CDR2 FYNNEI. The CDR3 loop reads CASSGSTSSGRDEQYF. The CDR3 DNA sequence: TGTGCCAGCAGTGGGTCGACTTCTAGCGGGAGGGACGAGCAGTACTTC.

This clonotype was recorded a few times. This chain links TRBV7-9 with TRBJ2-2; D perhaps matches TRBD2 (5 bases). Germline assignment: CDR1 SEHNR and CDR2 FQNEAQ (reference sequence). The CDR3 runs to 14 residues. The V end was cut by 5 bases, the J end by 3 bases, with 10 bases between. This CDR3 is CASSRDSDTGELFF. CDR3 bases: TGTGCCAGCAGCCGCGATAGCGACACCGGGGAGCTGTTTTTT.

The chain employs TRBV20-1 and TRBJ1-5; 7 nucleotides line up with TRBD1. The V segment lost 6 bases and the J segment 9 bases; nucleotides outside the gene matches: 8. This CDR3 is built from 12 residues. The germline gives CDR1 DFQATT, CDR2 SNEGSKA (reference sequence). This CDR3 is CSAATGERPQHF. The CDR3 DNA sequence: TGCAGTGCCGCCACAGGGGAACGGCCCCAGCATTTT.

This clonotype has a count of ten or more. The rearrangement links TRBV7-6 to TRBJ2-7; 10 nucleotides match TRBD2. Germline lookup yields CDR1 SGHVS and CDR2 FNYEAQ. The CDR3 totals 15 residues. V gave up 6 bases and J gave up 4 bases; unmatched junction bases: 9. For the CDR3, the DNA is TGTGCCAGCAGTCCCGGGAGCGGGAGGGGATACGAGCAGTACTTC. It yields the protein CASSPGSGRGYEQYF. The full variable domain, its missing parts supplied by reference TRBV7-6 and TRBJ2-7, is GAGVSQSPRYKVTKRGQDVALRCDPISGHVSLYWYRQALGQGPEFLTYFNYEAQQDKSGLPNDRFSAERPEGSISTLTIQRTEQRDSAMYRCASSPGSGRGYEQYFGPGTRLTVT.